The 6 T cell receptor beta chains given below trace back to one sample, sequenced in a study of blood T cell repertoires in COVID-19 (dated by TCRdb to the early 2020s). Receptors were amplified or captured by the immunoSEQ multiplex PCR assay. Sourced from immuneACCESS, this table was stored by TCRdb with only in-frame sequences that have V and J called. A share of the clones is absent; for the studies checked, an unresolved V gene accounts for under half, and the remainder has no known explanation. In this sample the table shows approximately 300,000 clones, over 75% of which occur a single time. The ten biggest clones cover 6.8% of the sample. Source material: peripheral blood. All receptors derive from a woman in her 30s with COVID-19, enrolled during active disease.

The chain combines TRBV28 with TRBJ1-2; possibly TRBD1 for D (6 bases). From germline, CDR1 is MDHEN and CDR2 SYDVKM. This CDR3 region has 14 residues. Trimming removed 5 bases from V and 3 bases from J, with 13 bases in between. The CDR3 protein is CASSQRQGYYGYTF. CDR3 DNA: TGTGCCAGCAGTCAACGTCAGGGGTACTATGGCTACACCTTC.

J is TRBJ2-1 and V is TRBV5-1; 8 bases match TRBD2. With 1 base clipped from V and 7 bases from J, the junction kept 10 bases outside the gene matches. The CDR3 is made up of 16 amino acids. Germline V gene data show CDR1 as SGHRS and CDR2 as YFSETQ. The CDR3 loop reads CASSLSKREFQNEQFF. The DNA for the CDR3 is TGCGCCAGCAGCTTGTCCAAGCGGGAGTTTCAAAATGAGCAGTTCTTC. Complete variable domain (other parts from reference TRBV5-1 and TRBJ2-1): KAGVTQTPRYLIKTRGQQVTLSCSPISGHRSVSWYQQTPGQGLQFLFEYFSETQRNKGNFPGRFSGRQFSNSRSEMNVSTLELGDSALYLCASSLSKREFQNEQFFGPGTRLTVL.

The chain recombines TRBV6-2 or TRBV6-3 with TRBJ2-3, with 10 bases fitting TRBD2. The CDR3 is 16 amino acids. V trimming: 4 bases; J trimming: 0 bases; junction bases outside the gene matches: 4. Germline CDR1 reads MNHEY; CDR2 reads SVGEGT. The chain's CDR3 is CASSSRLAGSTDTQYF. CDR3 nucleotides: TGTGCCAGCAGTTCACGACTAGCGGGCAGCACAGATACGCAGTATTTT.

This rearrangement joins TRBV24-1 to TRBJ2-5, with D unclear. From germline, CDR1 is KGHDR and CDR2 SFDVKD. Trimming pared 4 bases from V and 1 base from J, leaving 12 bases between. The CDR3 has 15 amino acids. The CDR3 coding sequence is TGTGCCACCAGTGAGCCGACGCTAGGCCAAGAGACCCAGTACTTC. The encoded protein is CATSEPTLGQETQYF.

This CDR3 reads CASSLAATSGSDTQYF. Here the CDR3 DNA reads TGTGCCAGCAGCTTAGCAGCGACTAGCGGGTCAGATACGCAGTATTTT. This rearrangement joins TRBV7-2 to TRBJ2-3, with 10 nucleotides matching TRBD2. The CDR3 covers 16 residues. Germline assignment: CDR1 SGHTA and CDR2 FQGNSA. Germline trimming cut 0 bases from V and 4 bases from J; bases unmatched to any gene: 4.

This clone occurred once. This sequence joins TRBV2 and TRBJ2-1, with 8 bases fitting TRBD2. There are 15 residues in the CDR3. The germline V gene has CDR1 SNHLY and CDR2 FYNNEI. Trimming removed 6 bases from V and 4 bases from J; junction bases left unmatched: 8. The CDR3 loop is CASSYGLAKYNEQFF. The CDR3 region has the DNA TGTGCCAGCAGCTATGGACTAGCTAAGTACAATGAGCAGTTCTTC.